These T cell receptor beta chains were read from a single sample in a study of T cells after yellow fever vaccination. TCRdb re-called the 5' RACE reads through MiXCR, storing one row per CDR3 protein. Of about 210,000 distinct CDR3 sequences listed, 3% to 3.5% are singletons. The sequencing here drew on CD4+ T cells sorted from PBMCs, taken 10 days after the yellow fever booster vaccination. These receptors all stem from a man aged 18 to 29 who received the YFV17D yellow fever vaccine. Both conserved end residues are part of each CDR3. D genes are given only for firm matches. Not all rows give a size; the values are once, few, many and, for expanded clones, a class.

CDR3 protein	CDR3 DNA	D gene	V gene	clone size	J gene
CASSQGDAFPQETQYF	TGTGCCAGCAGCCAAGGCGACGCGTTTCCTCAAGAGACCCAGTACTTC	NA	TRBV4-2	many	TRBJ2-5
CASSLEGRTGELFF	TGCGCCAGCAGCTTGGAGGGCCGAACCGGGGAGCTGTTTTTT	NA	TRBV5-1	many	TRBJ2-2
CASSYSGSSYEQYF	TGTGCCAGCAGTTACTCTGGCAGTTCCTACGAGCAGTACTTC	NA	TRBV6-2/TRBV6-3	many	TRBJ2-7
CASSLIPNQPQHF	TGTGCCAGCAGTTTAATCCCTAATCAGCCCCAGCATTTT	NA	TRBV12-3/TRBV12-4	few	TRBJ1-5
CSAGWSGEKLFF	TGCAGCGCCGGTTGGTCGGGGGAAAAACTGTTTTTT	NA	TRBV29-1	NA	TRBJ1-4
CASSLMKNTEAFF	TGTGCCAGCAGTTTAATGAAGAACACTGAAGCTTTCTTT	NA	TRBV27	many	TRBJ1-1
CASSLAPTGGGNTEAFF	TGCGCCAGCAGCTTGGCCCCTACAGGGGGCGGGAACACTGAAGCTTTCTTT	TRBD1	TRBV5-1	many	TRBJ1-1
CASSGAGTGVDTQYF	TGTGCCAGCAGCGGGGCCGGGACAGGGGTAGATACGCAGTATTTT	TRBD1	TRBV9	NA	TRBJ2-3
CASSVTGSNEKLFF	TGTGCCAGCAGTGTTACAGGGTCTAATGAAAAACTGTTTTTT	NA	TRBV6-5	NA	TRBJ1-4
CSAFGRGTDTQYF	TGCAGTGCTTTCGGGAGGGGCACAGATACGCAGTATTTT	TRBD2	TRBV20-1	NA	TRBJ2-3
CAWSFWEPDTQYF	TGTGCCTGGAGTTTCTGGGAGCCAGATACGCAGTATTTT	NA	TRBV30	few	TRBJ2-3
CASSFSGGSHNEQFF	TGTGCCAGCAGTTTTAGCGGGGGGAGCCACAATGAGCAGTTCTTC	TRBD2	TRBV12-3/TRBV12-4	many	TRBJ2-1
CASSLDDLGEAFF	TGTGCCAGCAGCTTAGATGACCTCGGGGAAGCTTTCTTT	NA	TRBV5-8	few	TRBJ1-1
CASSGGSWGSGEQFF	TGTGCCAGCAGCGGGGGGAGTTGGGGATCAGGTGAGCAGTTCTTC	NA	TRBV7-2	NA	TRBJ2-1
CASRGLAQDTQYF	TGTGCCAGCAGAGGACTAGCACAAGATACGCAGTATTTT	TRBD2	TRBV12-3/TRBV12-4	few	TRBJ2-3
CSAAGEGGLYGYTF	TGCAGCGCTGCTGGGGAGGGCGGTCTCTATGGCTACACCTTC	NA	TRBV29-1	many	TRBJ1-2
CASSSRGTATGELFF	TGTGCCAGCAGTTCCAGGGGGACGGCTACCGGGGAGCTGTTTTTT	TRBD1	TRBV12-3/TRBV12-4	NA	TRBJ2-2
CASSPQGRVAKNIQYF	TGCGCCAGCAGCCCCCAGGGAAGAGTGGCCAAAAACATTCAGTACTTC	NA	TRBV4-3	many	TRBJ2-4
CSGRDRSNEKLFF	TGCAGCGGTCGGGACAGGTCTAATGAAAAACTGTTTTTT	TRBD1	TRBV29-1	NA	TRBJ1-4
CASSRWGLAGGVPSYNEQFF	TGCGCCAGCAGCCGATGGGGACTAGCGGGGGGGGTCCCCTCCTACAATGAGCAGTTCTTC	TRBD2	TRBV5-1	NA	TRBJ2-1
CASSLRTRGANYGYTF	TGCGCCAGCAGCTTGAGGACGAGGGGGGCTAACTATGGCTACACCTTC	NA	TRBV5-1	many	TRBJ1-2
CASSLEQGSLGEAFF	TGTGCCAGCAGCTTGGAACAGGGGAGCTTGGGTGAAGCTTTCTTT	TRBD1	TRBV7-9	few	TRBJ1-1
CASSYRSGGPTDTQYF	TGTGCCAGCAGTTATCGAAGCGGGGGGCCGACAGATACGCAGTATTTT	TRBD2	TRBV6-2/TRBV6-3	few	TRBJ2-3
CSARGDGGNQPQHF	TGCAGTGCTAGGGGGGACGGGGGCAATCAGCCCCAGCATTTT	NA	TRBV20-1	many	TRBJ1-5
CASSQLKPPGHQETQYF	TGCGCCAGCAGTCAACTGAAACCCCCGGGACACCAAGAGACCCAGTACTTC	NA	TRBV23-1	NA	TRBJ2-5
CSARGLWGPNEKLFF	TGCAGTGCTAGAGGGCTCTGGGGGCCAAATGAAAAACTGTTTTTT	NA	TRBV20-1	few	TRBJ1-4
CASSRWGGGVQETQYF	TGCGCCAGCAGCCGGTGGGGCGGAGGGGTGCAAGAGACCCAGTACTTC	NA	TRBV4-1	NA	TRBJ2-5
CASRGQGLGGYTF	TGTGCCAGCAGGGGGCAGGGCCTCGGTGGCTACACCTTC	NA	TRBV6-5	NA	TRBJ1-2
CASSLAAAYYEQYF	TGCGCCAGCAGCTTGGCGGCAGCGTACTACGAGCAGTACTTC	NA	TRBV5-1	few	TRBJ2-7
CASSYRGGQLSSGNTIYF	TGCGCCAGCAGCTACCGGGGAGGACAGCTAAGCTCTGGAAACACCATATATTTT	NA	TRBV4-1	few	TRBJ1-3
CAISGSGPRLFF	TGTGCCATCAGTGGCTCAGGGCCTCGACTGTTTTTT	NA	TRBV10-3	many	TRBJ1-4
CASSFQETQYF	TGTGCCAGCAGCTTCCAAGAGACCCAGTACTTC	NA	TRBV5-5	many	TRBJ2-5
CASSLVEGARETQYF	TGTGCCAGCAGCTTAGTAGAGGGGGCGAGGGAGACCCAGTACTTC	TRBD1	TRBV7-2	few	TRBJ2-5
CASTQGQGFEKLFF	TGTGCCAGCACCCAGGGACAGGGTTTTGAAAAACTGTTTTTT	TRBD1	TRBV3-1	NA	TRBJ1-4
CASSLSAGDDEQFF	TGCGCCAGCAGCTTGTCTGCCGGCGACGATGAGCAGTTCTTC	NA	TRBV5-1	many	TRBJ2-1
CASSYLGNNEQFF	TGCGCCAGCAGCTATCTGGGGAACAATGAGCAGTTCTTC	NA	TRBV4-1	many	TRBJ2-1
CSVDTQGARTGELFF	TGCAGCGTGGATACACAGGGGGCGAGGACCGGGGAGCTGTTTTTT	TRBD1	TRBV29-1	many	TRBJ2-2
CSASGGEVQYF	TGCAGTGCTAGCGGGGGGGAGGTGCAGTACTTC	TRBD2	TRBV20-1	many	TRBJ2-7
CASITPGARTEAFF	TGTGCCAGCATCACCCCAGGGGCGAGGACTGAAGCTTTCTTT	NA	TRBV28	many	TRBJ1-1
CASSVEGFTDTQYF	TGTGCCAGCAGCGTAGAGGGGTTTACAGATACGCAGTATTTT	NA	TRBV9	many	TRBJ2-3
CASSPEGIGSPLHF	TGTGCCAGCTCACCAGAAGGGATAGGTTCACCCCTCCACTTT	NA	TRBV18	many	TRBJ1-6
CASSYAGDKADTQYF	TGTGCCAGCAGTTACGCGGGGGATAAAGCAGATACGCAGTATTTT	TRBD2	TRBV6-2/TRBV6-3	NA	TRBJ2-3
CASSFTNRDNEQFF	TGCGCCAGCAGCTTCACTAACAGAGACAATGAGCAGTTCTTC	NA	TRBV5-1	NA	TRBJ2-1
CASSPLTRAQPQHF	TGTGCCAGCAGCCCCTTAACGCGGGCTCAGCCCCAGCATTTT	NA	TRBV12-3/TRBV12-4	many	TRBJ1-5
CASSLDSGPYNEQFF	TGTGCCAGCAGCTTAGACAGCGGACCCTACAATGAGCAGTTCTTC	NA	TRBV7-9	NA	TRBJ2-1
CASSLWQGIQPQHF	TGTGCCAGCAGCTTGTGGCAGGGAATTCAGCCCCAGCATTTT	NA	TRBV5-6	many	TRBJ1-5
CAISAGTSGAEQFF	TGTGCCATCAGTGCAGGGACTAGCGGGGCTGAGCAGTTCTTC	TRBD2	TRBV10-3	NA	TRBJ2-1
CASSSPRQWTEAFF	TGTGCCAGCAGCTCCCCGAGACAATGGACTGAAGCTTTCTTT	NA	TRBV5-6	NA	TRBJ1-1
CASRGNRGVSSGANVLTF	TGTGCCAGCAGGGGCAACAGGGGGGTCAGCTCTGGGGCCAACGTCCTGACTTTC	TRBD1	TRBV11-2	NA	TRBJ2-6
CASSSPQLPGNTEAFF	TGTGCCAGCAGTTCCCCTCAGCTACCGGGGAACACTGAAGCTTTCTTT	NA	TRBV6-5	many	TRBJ1-1
CASSSTTVHQETQYF	TGTGCCAGCAGCAGCACGACAGTACACCAAGAGACCCAGTACTTC	NA	TRBV7-9	few	TRBJ2-5
CASSQCLGDTEAFF	TGCGCCAGCAGTCAGTGTTTGGGGGACACTGAAGCTTTCTTT	NA	TRBV23-1	many	TRBJ1-1
CASSRGQGSYNEQFF	TGTGCCAGCAGCAGAGGACAGGGGTCCTACAATGAGCAGTTCTTC	TRBD1	TRBV7-2	many	TRBJ2-1
CASSPVGPPITDTQYF	TGTGCCAGCTCACCAGTGGGACCCCCCATCACAGATACGCAGTATTTT	NA	TRBV18	many	TRBJ2-3
CASSRSYGNTEAFF	TGTGCCAGCAGCCGATCTTACGGGAACACTGAAGCTTTCTTT	NA	TRBV7-6	NA	TRBJ1-1